This T cell receptor beta chain was sequenced in a study of control samples from healthy donors and cancer patients. The data were produced by immunoSEQ multiplex PCR, yet TCRdb's version contains in-frame clones alone and is incomplete. The table has roughly 84,000 clones, 91% seen once; the top ten hold 15% to 20%. This clone has just a few counts. This TCR derives from a man aged 50-59 years in good health. Input material: blood.

The CDR3 DNA is TGTGCCAGTCACACCGGGACAGGACATGGTCTAGCTTTCTTT. This codes for CASHTGTGHGLAFF. The J gene is TRBJ1-1, the V gene TRBV19; 8 bases line up with TRBD1. V was pared by 8 bases and J by 10 bases, with 15 bases of the junction left unmatched. Germline lookup yields CDR1 LNHDA and CDR2 SQIVND (reference sequence). The CDR3 covers 14 residues.